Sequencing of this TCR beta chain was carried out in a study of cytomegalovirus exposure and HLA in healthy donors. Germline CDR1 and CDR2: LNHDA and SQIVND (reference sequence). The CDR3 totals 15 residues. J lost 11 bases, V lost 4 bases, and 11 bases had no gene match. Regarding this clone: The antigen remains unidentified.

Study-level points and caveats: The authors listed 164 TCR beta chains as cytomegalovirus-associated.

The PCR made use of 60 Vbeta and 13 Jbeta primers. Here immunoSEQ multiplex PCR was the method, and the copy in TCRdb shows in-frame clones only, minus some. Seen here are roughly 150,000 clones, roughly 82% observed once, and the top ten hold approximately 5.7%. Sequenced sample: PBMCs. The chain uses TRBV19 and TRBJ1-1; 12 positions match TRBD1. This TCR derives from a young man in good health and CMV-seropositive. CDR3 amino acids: CASSRIPGQGARAFF. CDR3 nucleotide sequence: TGTGCCAGTAGTAGAATCCCGGGACAGGGGGCGCGGGCTTTCTTT. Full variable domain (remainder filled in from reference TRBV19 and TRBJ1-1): DGGITQSPKYLFRKEGQNVTLSCEQNLNHDAMYWYRQDPGQGLRLIYYSQIVNDFQKGDIAEGYSVSREKKESFPLTVTSAQKNPTAFYLCASSRIPGQGARAFFGQGTRLTVV.